This passage covers 8 T cell receptor beta chains from one sample sequenced in a study of vaccination and CD4 T cells after COVID-19. Treatment defined: roughly 10-day PBMC culture with coronavirus spike peptide pools or control peptides (ViraFEST assay). The assay that was used to sequence DNA from cultured CD4+ T cells was the Oncomine TCR Beta short-read assay. TCRdb re-derived calls from the PCR reads in MiXCR, one entry per CDR3 protein. The sample shows about 16,000 distinct CDR3 sequences, 30% to 35% of them seen only once. No antigen has been identified for these receptors. Sequencing used cultured CD4+ T cells from blood. These receptor sequences come from a human donor with COVID-19.

The gene calls are TRBV30 and TRBJ1-2; D uncertain. Germline-derived CDR1 and CDR2 are GTSNPN and SVGIG (reference sequence). CDR3 length equals 12 residues. V lost 1 base to trimming and J lost 8 bases, with 11 bases between them. For the CDR3, the DNA is TGTGCCTGGAGTGGGGTTTTAGGAGGCTACACCTTC. This encodes CAWSGVLGGYTF.

This clonotype turned up a few times. V is TRBV9 and J is TRBJ1-1, with D tentatively TRBD1 (5 bases). Trimming removed 1 base from V and 4 bases from J, with 8 bases in between. CDR3 length: 13 residues. Germline CDR1 and CDR2: SGDLS and YYNGEE. As DNA, the CDR3 is TGTGCCAGCAGCGTATCCGGGGGCACTGAAGCTTTCTTT. This translates into CASSVSGGTEAFF.

This clonotype occurred a few times. This chain joins TRBV12-3 or TRBV12-4 and TRBJ2-7; D possibly corresponds to TRBD1 (6 bases). The CDR3 is made up of 11 amino acids. V shed 6 bases and J shed 5 bases, with 8 bases lying between them. CDR3 sequence: CASSNRDEQYF. CDR3 coding DNA: TGTGCCAGCAGCAACAGGGACGAGCAGTACTTC.

The CDR3 loop is CAISEGGAGDGDTQYF. The CDR3 bases are TGTGCCATCAGTGAGGGGGGAGCGGGGGATGGAGATACGCAGTATTTT. The gene calls are TRBV10-3 and TRBJ2-3; 8 bases line up with TRBD2. CDR3 length: 16 amino acids. Germline trimming cut 2 bases from V and 5 bases from J; bases unmatched to any gene: 9. Germline values: CDR1 ENHRY, CDR2 SYGVKD.

This chain uses TRBV7-9 with TRBJ1-3, with TRBD1 matching over 9 bases. Germline trimming cut 2 bases from V and 0 bases from J; bases unmatched to any gene: 5. Germline values: CDR1 SEHNR, CDR2 FQNEAQ (reference sequence). The CDR3 sequence is 17 residues long. DNA for the CDR3: TGTGCCAGCAGCTTAATGGGGACAGGGCCCTCTGGAAACACCATATATTTT. It translates to CASSLMGTGPSGNTIYF.

CDR3 amino acids: CASTPIRDLLATNEKLFF. CDR3 sequence (DNA): TGTGCCAGCACTCCGATTCGGGACCTCTTGGCAACTAATGAAAAACTGTTTTTT. The chain carries TRBV6-1 and TRBJ1-4; perhaps TRBD1 as D (5 bases). The CDR3 sequence is 18 residues long. Trimming left V 7 bases short and J 0 bases short, with 21 bases between. The germline V gene has CDR1 MNHNS and CDR2 SASEGT.

CDR3 loop: CASSKETEDRSTQETQYF. CDR3 coding DNA: TGTGCCAGCAGCAAAGAAACAGAGGACAGGAGTACCCAAGAGACCCAGTACTTC. The chain recombines TRBV21-1 with TRBJ2-5; the D segment call TRBD1 is taken from the table without a DNA check. TRBV21-1 is tagged as a pseudogene. The CDR3 is 18 residues long.

The chain employs TRBV19 and TRBJ1-1, with D uncertain. V was pared by 7 bases and J by 6 bases, with 15 bases between. Germline V gene sequence: CDR1 LNHDA, CDR2 SQIVND (reference sequence). The CDR3 has 13 residues. The DNA of the CDR3 is TGTGCCAGTACCAACAGTAGGATGCCTGAAGCTTTCTTT. It yields the protein CASTNSRMPEAFF.